This entry describes one TCR beta chain. This sample is drawn from a study of identical twins. Each donor was a healthy Caucasian. Trimming took off 5 bases at V and 0 bases at J, with 14 bases between the two ends. This CDR3 comprises 15 residues. One entry per CDR3 protein, called by TCRdb with MiXCR from the 5' RACE reads. This table has about 1.7 million distinct CDR3 sequences, about 31% appearing once. The source is a newborn girl in good health. Sequencing was carried out using cord blood. The V call is TRBV12-3 or TRBV12-4, the J call TRBJ2-7; D could derive from TRBD1 or TRBD2 (5 bases each). The CDR3 region has the DNA TGTGCCAGCAGTCCGTCCGGGACGTACTCCTACGAGCAGTACTTC. Protein product: CASSPSGTYSYEQYF.